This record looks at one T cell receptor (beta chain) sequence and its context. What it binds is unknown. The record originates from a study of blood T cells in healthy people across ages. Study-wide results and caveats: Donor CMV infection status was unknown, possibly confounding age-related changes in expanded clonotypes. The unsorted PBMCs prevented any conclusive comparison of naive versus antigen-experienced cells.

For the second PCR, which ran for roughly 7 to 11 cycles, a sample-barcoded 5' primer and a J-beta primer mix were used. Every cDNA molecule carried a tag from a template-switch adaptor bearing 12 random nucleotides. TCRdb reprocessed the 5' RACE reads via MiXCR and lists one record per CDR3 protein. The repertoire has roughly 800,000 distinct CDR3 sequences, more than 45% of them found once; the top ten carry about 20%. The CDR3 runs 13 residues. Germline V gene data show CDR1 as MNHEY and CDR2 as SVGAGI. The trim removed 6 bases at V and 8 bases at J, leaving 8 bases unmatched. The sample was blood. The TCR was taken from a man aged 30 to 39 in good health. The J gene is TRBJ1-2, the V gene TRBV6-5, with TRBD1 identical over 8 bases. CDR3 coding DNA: TGTGCCAGCAGACGAGGACAGGGCTCAGGCTACACCTTC. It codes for CASRRGQGSGYTF.